The 25 T cell receptor beta chains given below trace back to one sample, sequenced in a study of blood T cell repertoires in COVID-19. Profiling relied on immunoSEQ multiplex PCR, and the TCRdb table lists in-frame clones only, not all of them. The top ten clones hold about 3% of a sample with about 30,000 clones, roughly 80% of them seen once. The source material was peripheral blood. The receptor source for this set is a man between 70 and 80 years old with COVID-19, enrolled during active disease.

The chain joins TRBV5-1 to TRBJ2-7, with D unresolved. The germline V gene encodes CDR1 SGHRS and CDR2 YFSETQ. The CDR3 is made up of 11 amino acids. V was cut by 0 bases and J by 6 bases, with 4 bases left in between. CDR3 sequence reads: CASSLVGEQYF. CDR3 in DNA: TGCGCCAGCAGCTTGGTCGGCGAGCAGTACTTC.

V is TRBV19 and J is TRBJ2-1; TRBD2 matches 10 bases. J was trimmed by 7 bases and V by 8 bases; bases with no gene match: 11. Per the germline V gene, CDR1 is LNHDA and CDR2 is SQIVND (reference sequence). The CDR3 loop spans 15 amino acids. Here the CDR3 reads CASSFLAGVPNEQFF. The DNA for the CDR3 is TGTGCCAGTTCGTTTCTAGCGGGAGTTCCAAATGAGCAGTTCTTC.

This clone has a single count. The chain uses TRBV6-5 and TRBJ1-5; TRBD1 matches at 8 bases. V was pared by 6 bases and J by 7 bases, with 8 bases of the junction left unmatched. Germline CDR1 MNHEY, CDR2 SVGAGI. CDR3 length equals 14 residues. The CDR3 DNA follows: TGTGCCAGCAGCGGGGGGACAGGATGGCAGCCCCAGCATTTT. It is translated as CASSGGTGWQPQHF.

V and J are TRBV5-1 and TRBJ2-5; D not certain. The CDR3 extends over 17 amino acids. Germline loops: CDR1 SGHRS, CDR2 YFSETQ. V was trimmed by 0 bases and J by 2 bases, leaving 17 bases between them. The CDR3 coding sequence is TGCGCCAGCAGCTTGGCGGCCCCCTATATACAGCAAGAGACCCAGTACTTC. Its translation: CASSLAAPYIQQETQYF.

The chain joins TRBV5-4 to TRBJ2-7, with 7 nucleotides matching TRBD1. V lost 4 bases, J lost 3 bases, and 10 bases stayed unmatched. This CDR3 contains 15 residues. Germline V gene data show CDR1 as SGHNT and CDR2 as YYREEE (reference sequence). CDR3 loop: CASSRNTQGFYEQYF. In DNA form, the CDR3 reads TGTGCCAGCAGCCGAAATACACAGGGGTTCTACGAGCAGTACTTC.

The chain recombines TRBV7-6 with TRBJ2-3; TRBD1 matches at 10 bases. Germline V CDR1 and CDR2: SGHVS, FNYEAQ. The CDR3 spans 16 residues. V trimming: 5 bases; J trimming: 2 bases; junction bases outside the gene matches: 7. The CDR3 protein is CASSQRGQGDTDTQYF. The CDR3 DNA reads TGTGCCAGCAGCCAAAGAGGACAGGGGGACACAGATACGCAGTATTTT.

This chain connects TRBV7-2 to TRBJ1-2; TRBD1 is a possible D gene (6 bases). The V gene's germline CDR1 is SGHTA and CDR2 FQGNSA. The CDR3 has 14 amino acids. The germline V and J ends were trimmed by 5 bases and 4 bases, with 14 bases remaining between them. CDR3 loop: CASSQPGGAYGYTF. The CDR3 bases are TGTGCCAGCAGCCAGCCCGGGGGGGCCTATGGCTACACCTTC. Combining the CDR3 with reference TRBV7-2 and TRBJ1-2 gives the whole variable domain GAGVSQSPSNKVTEKGKDVELRCDPISGHTALYWYRQSLGQGLEFLIYFQGNSAPDKSGLPSDRFSAERTGGSVSTLTIQRTQQEDSAVYLCASSQPGGAYGYTFGSGTRLTVV.

The rearrangement joins TRBV28 to TRBJ1-6, with D uncertain. The V end lost 7 bases, the J end lost 13 bases, and 14 bases lay between the germline ends. Germline V gene lookup returns CDR1 MDHEN and CDR2 SYDVKM. This CDR3 is built from 12 residues. The DNA for the CDR3 is TGTGCCAGCACTAGGGAGGATACCCCCCTCCACTTT. This sequence encodes CASTREDTPLHF. Full variable domain (rest looked up from reference TRBV28 and TRBJ1-6): DVKVTQSSRYLVKRTGEKVFLECVQDMDHENMFWYRQDPGLGLRLIYFSYDVKMKEKGDIPEGYSVSREKKERFSLILESASTNQTSMYLCASTREDTPLHFGNGTRLTVT.

This clone was seen more than once but under ten times. The CDR3 nucleotides are TGTGCCACCGCGGACAGGGTCACCTACGAGCAGTACTTC. Translated: CATADRVTYEQYF. This chain connects TRBV19 to TRBJ2-7; TRBD1 agrees at 8 bases. V lost 10 bases to trimming and J lost 2 bases; unmatched junction nucleotides: 7. The length of the CDR3 is 13 residues. From germline, CDR1 is LNHDA and CDR2 SQIVND (reference sequence).

This clone showed up just a few times. This chain links TRBV11-2 with TRBJ2-7, with 12 bases fitting TRBD1. This CDR3 region has 16 residues. Germline CDR1 SGHAT, CDR2 FQNNGV. V shed 5 bases, J shed 5 bases, and the junction held 10 bases outside the gene matches. The CDR3 region is CASSQGQGALRNEQYF. The CDR3 DNA is TGTGCCAGCAGCCAGGGACAGGGGGCCTTGAGGAACGAGCAGTACTTC.

The gene calls are TRBV29-1 and TRBJ2-1, with 12 bases identical to TRBD2. CDR3 length: 15 amino acids. CDR1 and CDR2 (germline): SQVTM, ANQGSEA. CDR3 DNA sequence: TGCAGTCTTAGACTAGCGGGAGCCCGCTACAATGAGCAGTTCTTC. It codes for CSLRLAGARYNEQFF.

CDR3 in amino acids: CASSYKGVWNTEAFF. CDR3 nucleotide sequence: TGTGCCAGCAGTTACAAGGGGGTGTGGAACACTGAAGCTTTCTTT. This chain links TRBV6-2 or TRBV6-3 with TRBJ1-1, with D possibly being TRBD1 (6 bases). Germline assignment: CDR1 MNHEY and CDR2 SVGEGT. This CDR3 spans 15 amino acids. The V gene lost 2 bases and the J gene lost 1 base, with 11 bases spanning the gap.

The CDR3 coding sequence is TGTGCCAGCAGCCTGCCCTCGGACTATCGGCAGTTCTTC. As protein: CASSLPSDYRQFF. This chain links TRBV7-2 with TRBJ2-1, with a possible D match to TRBD2 (6 bases). V was trimmed by 5 bases and J by 12 bases, leaving 17 bases between them. The germline V gene encodes CDR1 SGHTA and CDR2 FQGNSA. This CDR3 has 13 residues. The full variable domain, completed using reference TRBV7-2 and TRBJ2-1, is GAGVSQSPSNKVTEKGKDVELRCDPISGHTALYWYRQSLGQGLEFLIYFQGNSAPDKSGLPSDRFSAERTGGSVSTLTIQRTQQEDSAVYLCASSLPSDYRQFFGPGTRLTVL.

This CDR3 is CASRSSGRVHEQFF. The DNA for the CDR3 is TGTGCCAGCAGGAGTAGCGGGAGGGTCCATGAGCAGTTCTTC. V usage is TRBV6-5 and J usage is TRBJ2-1, with 11 bases fitting TRBD2. Germline V gene data show CDR1 as MNHEY and CDR2 as SVGAGI. The CDR3 runs to 14 residues. The V and J ends lost 6 bases and 8 bases, in that order; junction bases with no gene match: 6.

The J gene is TRBJ2-1, the V gene TRBV11-1; 11 bases line up with TRBD2. The J segment lost 8 bases and the V segment lost 5 bases, leaving 8 bases of the junction unmatched. Germline V gene data show CDR1 as SGHAT and CDR2 as FQDESV (reference sequence). The CDR3 is 15 residues long. CDR3 sequence reads: CASSIPGLAADEQFF. The CDR3 DNA is TGTGCCAGCAGCATACCGGGACTAGCGGCGGATGAGCAGTTCTTC. Full variable domain (outside the CDR3, taken from reference TRBV11-1 and TRBJ2-1): EAEVAQSPRYKITEKSQAVAFWCDPISGHATLYWYRQILGQGPELLVQFQDESVVDDSQLPKDRFSAERLKGVDSTLKIQPAELGDSAMYLCASSIPGLAADEQFFGPGTRLTVL.

The rearrangement uses TRBV7-2 and TRBJ2-1, with 8 bases aligning to TRBD2. V was clipped by 5 bases and J by 0 bases; unmatched bases: 6. The CDR3 has 16 amino acids. Germline V gene data show CDR1 as SGHTA and CDR2 as FQGNSA. In DNA, the CDR3 is TGTGCCAGCAGCCTATATAGCGGGACCTCCTACAATGAGCAGTTCTTC. Translated: CASSLYSGTSYNEQFF.

This clone was seen once. The genes are TRBV3-1 (or the pseudogene TRBV3-2) and TRBJ2-7; TRBD2 matches at 11 bases. The CDR3 is 14 residues long. Germline V gene sequence: CDR1 LGHDT, CDR2 YNNKEL (reference sequence). With V trimmed by 3 bases and J by 6 bases, 4 bases remained unmatched. CDR3: CASSHTSGSSEQYF. The CDR3 coding sequence is TGTGCCAGCAGCCACACTAGCGGGAGTTCCGAGCAGTACTTC.

The V and J genes are TRBV7-3 and TRBJ2-1, with 13 bases fitting TRBD2. In germline, CDR1 is SGHTA, CDR2 FQGTGA. CDR3 size: 17 residues. With V trimmed by 4 bases and J by 4 bases, 7 bases remained unmatched. The CDR3: CASSSLGTSGKYNEQFF. The CDR3 DNA reads as TGTGCCAGCAGCTCCTTGGGGACTAGCGGGAAATACAATGAGCAGTTCTTC.

This clone came up a few times. The chain has TRBV27 and TRBJ2-2; 7 bases agree with TRBD1. Germline trimming cut 3 bases from V and 4 bases from J; bases unmatched to any gene: 14. This CDR3 region has 18 residues. Germline CDR1 MNHEY, CDR2 SMNVEV (reference sequence). The CDR3 region has the DNA TGTGCCAGCAGTTTCCCCCGGGACAGACGATCCAGCACCGGGGAGCTGTTTTTT. Residues: CASSFPRDRRSSTGELFF.

The J gene is TRBJ2-7, the V gene TRBV29-1; D may be TRBD1 (5 bases). Germline V lookup: CDR1 SQVTM, CDR2 ANQGSEA. The CDR3 contains 14 residues. V lost 7 bases, J lost 2 bases, and 18 bases lay in between. The DNA for the CDR3 is TGCAGCGCGCTAGGGGTAGGGCGACCCTACGAGCAGTACTTC. Translation gives CSALGVGRPYEQYF.

This rearrangement joins TRBV5-5 to TRBJ1-2; D not certain. Trimming pared 0 bases from V and 6 bases from J, leaving 9 bases between. The CDR3 has 13 amino acids. The germline V gene has CDR1 SGHKS and CDR2 YYEKEE (reference sequence). CDR3 sequence: CASSLGDTDGYTF. Written as DNA, the CDR3 is TGTGCCAGCAGCTTGGGAGACACGGATGGCTACACCTTC.

This clone was observed a few times. The V gene is TRBV5-4, the J gene TRBJ2-7; TRBD1 matches 9 bases. The CDR3 covers 13 residues. Germline V gives CDR1 SGHNT, CDR2 YYREEE (reference sequence). V gave up 2 bases and J gave up 7 bases; unmatched junction bases: 4. The CDR3 sequence: CASSLTGGVEQYF. For the CDR3, the DNA is TGTGCCAGCAGCTTAACAGGGGGCGTTGAGCAGTACTTC.

The rearrangement links TRBV5-4 to TRBJ1-1, with TRBD1 matching 7 bases. The germline V gene encodes CDR1 SGHNT and CDR2 YYREEE (reference sequence). The junction had 9 bases not matched to a gene; V was cut back by 0 bases and J by 4 bases. CDR3 size: 16 residues. The CDR3 reads CASSLGGRDSGTEAFF. The CDR3 nucleotides read TGTGCCAGCAGCTTGGGGGGCCGGGACAGTGGCACTGAAGCTTTCTTT.

The rearrangement links TRBV28 to TRBJ1-2, with TRBD1 as a possible D gene (6 bases). The V gene lost 3 bases and the J gene lost 4 bases, with 18 bases spanning the gap. CDR1 and CDR2 from the germline V gene are MDHEN and SYDVKM. The CDR3 is 16 amino acids. In DNA, the CDR3 is TGTGCCAGCAGTTTTAGGCAGGGGACCAGGTTCTATGGCTACACCTTC. Translating it yields CASSFRQGTRFYGYTF.

This chain connects TRBV7-9 to TRBJ2-3; D remains unclear. V dropped 1 base and J dropped 5 bases, with 10 bases sitting between them. Germline CDR1 SEHNR, CDR2 FQNEAQ (reference sequence). The CDR3 spans 14 residues. CDR3 residues: CASSLDNSQDTQYF. The DNA for the CDR3 is TGTGCCAGCAGCTTAGATAACTCCCAAGATACGCAGTATTTT. Together with reference TRBV7-9 and TRBJ2-3, the CDR3 gives the full variable domain: DTGVSQNPRHKITKRGQNVTFRCDPISEHNRLYWYRQTLGQGPEFLTYFQNEAQLEKSRLLSDRFSAERPKGSFSTLEIQRTEQGDSAMYLCASSLDNSQDTQYFGPGTRLTVL.